This T cell receptor beta chain was captured by sequencing in a study of T cells in Graves' hyperthyroidism and ophthalmopathy. The CDR3 loop spans 13 amino acids. V lost 6 bases, J lost 2 bases, and 11 bases lay in between. Germline V lookup: CDR1 SGHAT, CDR2 FQDESV (reference sequence). The patients, who ranged from 18 to 65 in age, presented with newly diagnosed hyperthyroidism lasting under 2 months. It was uncontrolled infection, other autoimmune disease, pregnancy or lactation that excluded patients. Clinical symptoms, serum thyroxine, TRAb, thyroid ultrasound and orbital computed tomography established diagnosis. This clonotype was detected a few times. The antigen is not known. Study-wide points: Most clonotypes that expanded in the thyroid above 0.001 also showed up in blood.

Amplification of TCR beta CDR3 regions used RNA as the template. First-round RT-PCR with HTBI primers amplified the TCR CDR3 region. TCRdb reprocessed the multiplex PCR reads via MiXCR and lists one record per CDR3 protein. The sample records roughly 510,000 distinct CDR3 sequences, roughly 20% being singletons. Source material: blood. This TCR came from a man between 18 and 35 years old with Graves' hyperthyroidism. V gene TRBV11-1 combines with J gene TRBJ2-7, with TRBD2 as a possible D gene (5 bases). CDR3 in amino acids: CASSRGVPYEQYF. DNA of the CDR3: TGTGCCAGCAGTCGGGGTGTCCCCTACGAGCAGTACTTC.